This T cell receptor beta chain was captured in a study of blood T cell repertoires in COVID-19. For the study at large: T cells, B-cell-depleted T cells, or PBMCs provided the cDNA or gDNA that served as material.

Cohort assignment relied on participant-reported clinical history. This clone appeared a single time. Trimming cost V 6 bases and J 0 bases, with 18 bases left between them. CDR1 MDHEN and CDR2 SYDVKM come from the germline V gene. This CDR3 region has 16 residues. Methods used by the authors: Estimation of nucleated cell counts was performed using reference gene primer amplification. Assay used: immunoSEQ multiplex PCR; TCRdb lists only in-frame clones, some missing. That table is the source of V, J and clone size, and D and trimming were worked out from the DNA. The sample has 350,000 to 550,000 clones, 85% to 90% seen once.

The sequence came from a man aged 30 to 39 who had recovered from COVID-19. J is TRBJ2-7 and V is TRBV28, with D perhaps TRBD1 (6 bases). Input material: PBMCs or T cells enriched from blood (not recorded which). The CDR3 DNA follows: TGTGCCAGCAGCAACCCCCGGCAGGGGCTCTCCTACGAGCAGTACTTC. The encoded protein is CASSNPRQGLSYEQYF.